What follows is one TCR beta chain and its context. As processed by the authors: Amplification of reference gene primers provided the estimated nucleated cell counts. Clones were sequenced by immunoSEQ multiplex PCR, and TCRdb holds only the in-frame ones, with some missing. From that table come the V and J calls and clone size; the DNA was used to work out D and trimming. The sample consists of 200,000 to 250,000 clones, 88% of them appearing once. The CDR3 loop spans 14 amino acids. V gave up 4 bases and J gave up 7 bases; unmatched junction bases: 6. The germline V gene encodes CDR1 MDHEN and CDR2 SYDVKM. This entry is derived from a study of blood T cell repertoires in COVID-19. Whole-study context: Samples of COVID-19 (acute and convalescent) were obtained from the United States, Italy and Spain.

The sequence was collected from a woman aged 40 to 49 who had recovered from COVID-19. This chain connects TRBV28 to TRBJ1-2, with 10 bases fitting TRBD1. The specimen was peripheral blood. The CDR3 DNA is TGTGCCAGCAGTTCCGACAGGGGGCCGGGTGGCTACACCTTC. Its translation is CASSSDRGPGGYTF.